These 30 T cell receptor beta chains originate from one sample sequenced in a study of T cells expressing NK-cell markers. TCRdb reworked the 5' RACE reads into one entry per CDR3 protein, no DNA. Its clone listing holds 150,000 to 160,000 distinct CDR3 sequences. The sequencing input was blood T cells: a sorted CD56 or NKG2C T cell subset, CD4+ or CD8+ T cells, or bulk PBMC T cells (not recorded which). The receptors shown here come from a woman in her 50s in good health.

V and J are TRBV24-1 and TRBJ2-2; TCRdb proposes TRBD2, but this gene call is untestable without DNA. CDR1 and CDR2 from the germline V gene are KGHDR and SFDVKD. There are 17 residues in the CDR3. The chain's CDR3 is CATSDLLAGGDTGELFF.

The chain links TRBV11-2 to TRBJ2-1; TCRdb proposes TRBD1, but this gene call is untestable without DNA. CDR1 and CDR2 (germline): SGHAT, FQNNGV. This CDR3 spans 14 amino acids. The CDR3 loop reads CASSPHSRGYEQFF.

This chain connects TRBV6-1 to TRBJ2-5; the TCRdb call, TRBD1, lacks DNA for checking. From germline, CDR1 is MNHNS and CDR2 SASEGT. This CDR3 spans 15 amino acids. The CDR3 is CASTHRDRREETQYF.

V is TRBV7-2 and J is TRBJ2-3; TCRdb returns TRBD2, unconfirmable since there is no DNA. The CDR3 sequence is 14 residues long. Germline V gene data show CDR1 as SGHTA and CDR2 as FQGNSA. The chain's CDR3 is CASPAGGPGDTQYF.

V is TRBV3-1 and J is TRBJ2-7; absent DNA, TCRdb's TRBD2 call cannot be checked. The length of the CDR3 is 17 residues. Germline CDR1 and CDR2: LGHDT and YNNKEL (reference sequence). CDR3 sequence reads: CASSPEAFSGPSYEQYF.

This chain connects TRBV14 to TRBJ1-1; TCRdb proposes TRBD1, but this gene call is untestable without DNA. From germline, CDR1 is SGHDN and CDR2 FVKESK. CDR3 length: 15 residues. CDR3 in amino acids: CASSPDGHQGTEAFF.

This chain uses TRBV24-1 with TRBJ2-5; TCRdb lists TRBD1, though no DNA is available to test this call. Germline assignment: CDR1 KGHDR and CDR2 SFDVKD. This CDR3 has 16 amino acids. This CDR3 is CATSDQTQGARETQYF.

The chain recombines TRBV19 with TRBJ2-7; lacking DNA, the TRBD1 call made by TCRdb goes unchecked. CDR1 LNHDA and CDR2 SQIVND come from the germline V gene (reference sequence). The CDR3 runs to 12 residues. The CDR3 protein is CASSITRGEQYF. Full variable domain (missing parts from reference TRBV19 and TRBJ2-7): DGGITQSPKYLFRKEGQNVTLSCEQNLNHDAMYWYRQDPGQGLRLIYYSQIVNDFQKGDIAEGYSVSREKKESFPLTVTSAQKNPTAFYLCASSITRGEQYFGPGTRLTVT.

The chain combines TRBV6-4 with TRBJ2-1; TCRdb names TRBD2, which stays unverified in the absence of DNA. The CDR3 sequence is 16 residues long. The germline V gene encodes CDR1 MRHNA and CDR2 SNTAGT. CDR3 sequence reads: CASSHDPAGDYNEQFF.

The chain uses TRBV18 and TRBJ2-7. Germline V gene lookup returns CDR1 KGHSH and CDR2 LQKENI. The CDR3 spans 14 residues. This CDR3 is CASSPVDGAYEQYF.

The chain is built from TRBV20-1 and TRBJ2-1; the D call from TCRdb, TRBD2, cannot be confirmed without DNA. This CDR3 contains 14 residues. Germline V lookup: CDR1 DFQATT, CDR2 SNEGSKA (reference sequence). CDR3 loop: CSARLAGTYNEQFF.

The chain uses TRBV6-6 and TRBJ2-3. This CDR3 has 11 residues. Germline CDR1 is MNHNY and CDR2 is SVGAGI (reference sequence). The CDR3 protein is CASSSYDTQYF.

This CDR3 reads CASSVDRGSYEQYF. This chain joins TRBV6-1 and TRBJ2-7. This CDR3 contains 14 residues. Germline V gene lookup returns CDR1 MNHNS and CDR2 SASEGT.

This CDR3 reads CASSISRQSSYNEQFF. This chain links TRBV6-5 with TRBJ2-1. This CDR3 is 16 amino acids long. Germline CDR1 is MNHEY and CDR2 is SVGAGI.

The V call is TRBV20-1, the J call TRBJ2-1; lacking DNA, the TRBD1 call made by TCRdb goes unchecked. This CDR3 region has 13 residues. CDR1 is DFQATT, CDR2 SNEGSKA, per germline (reference sequence). This CDR3 reads CSAPRITTDEQFF.

The rearrangement uses TRBV7-9 and TRBJ2-7; there is no DNA to check the TCRdb D call of TRBD1. This CDR3 has 14 residues. Per germline, CDR1 SEHNR and CDR2 FQNEAQ (reference sequence). This CDR3 reads CASSLPGHPYEQYF.

This rearrangement joins TRBV27 to TRBJ2-3; TCRdb reports TRBD1, a call that lacks DNA to check it against. CDR1 MNHEY and CDR2 SMNVEV come from the germline V gene (reference sequence). The CDR3 has 13 amino acids. CDR3 sequence reads: CASRTVHLDTQYF.

The chain recombines TRBV5-4 with TRBJ2-7; TCRdb returns TRBD1, unconfirmable since there is no DNA. Per the germline V gene, CDR1 is SGHNT and CDR2 is YYREEE (reference sequence). This CDR3 comprises 13 residues. CDR3 in amino acids: CASSWGTGDEQYF.

The V gene is TRBV6-2 or TRBV6-3, the J gene TRBJ2-3. The CDR3 has 14 amino acids. The germline CDR1 and CDR2 sequences are MNHEY and SVGEGT. CDR3 sequence reads: CASSYVLSTDTQYF.

The chain uses TRBV24-1 and TRBJ1-2. This CDR3 has 18 residues. The germline gives CDR1 KGHDR, CDR2 SFDVKD. CDR3 sequence: CATSDLLESLARNYGYTF.

The rearrangement joins TRBV12-3 or TRBV12-4 to TRBJ2-3; the D call from TCRdb, TRBD2, cannot be confirmed without DNA. The CDR3 spans 15 residues. The CDR3 spells CASSKLVLGTDTQYF.

The V call is TRBV4-2, the J call TRBJ2-1. Germline-derived CDR1 and CDR2 are LGHNA and YNFKEQ. This CDR3 comprises 15 residues. CDR3 region: CASSQVGDYNNEQFF.

V is TRBV5-1 and J is TRBJ1-4. This CDR3 is built from 15 residues. The germline V gene encodes CDR1 SGHRS and CDR2 YFSETQ. CDR3 sequence reads: CASLEEGATNEKLFF. Supplemented by reference TRBV5-1 and TRBJ1-4, the full variable domain reads KAGVTQTPRYLIKTRGQQVTLSCSPISGHRSVSWYQQTPGQGLQFLFEYFSETQRNKGNFPGRFSGRQFSNSRSEMNVSTLELGDSALYLCASLEEGATNEKLFFGSGTQLSVL.

The chain joins TRBV24-1 to TRBJ2-2; the D gene TCRdb calls, TRBD1, cannot be checked with no DNA. The germline gives CDR1 KGHDR, CDR2 SFDVKD. The CDR3 has 16 amino acids. CDR3: CATSDSDKGAPGELFF.

The J gene is TRBJ1-2, the V gene TRBV4-1; lacking DNA, the TRBD1 call made by TCRdb goes unchecked. The V gene's germline CDR1 is MGHRA and CDR2 YSYEKL. This CDR3 comprises 14 residues. The CDR3 region is CASSQAPGAAGYTF.

The chain combines TRBV6-2 or TRBV6-3 with TRBJ2-1; without DNA, the TCRdb call of TRBD2 cannot be checked. Germline V lookup: CDR1 MNHEY, CDR2 SVGEGT. The CDR3 is 15 amino acids. This chain's CDR3 is CASSSSGGFYNEQFF.

This rearrangement joins TRBV5-5 to TRBJ2-1. Germline V lookup: CDR1 SGHKS, CDR2 YYEKEE (reference sequence). This CDR3 is built from 13 residues. The CDR3 sequence: CASSLDHYNEQFF.

The chain couples TRBV5-1 to TRBJ2-1; with no DNA, the TCRdb D assignment of TRBD1 cannot be verified. From germline, CDR1 is SGHRS and CDR2 YFSETQ. This CDR3 region has 16 residues. CDR3 sequence reads: CASSLEPGAWNNEQFF.

V gene TRBV6-2 or TRBV6-3 combines with J gene TRBJ2-1; the TCRdb D gene call, TRBD2, has no DNA to confirm it. The CDR3 is made up of 13 amino acids. Germline V gene sequence: CDR1 MNHEY, CDR2 SVGEGT. This CDR3 is CASSRFSGDEQFF.

The V call is TRBV15, the J call TRBJ2-7; TCRdb picks TRBD2, but there is no DNA to check that call. The length of the CDR3 is 15 residues. CDR1 is LNHNV and CDR2 is YYDKDF in the germline V gene (reference sequence). The CDR3 protein is CATSTIPGPTYEQYF.